One and the same sample provided the 31 T cell receptor beta chains below, sequenced in a study of T cells after yellow fever vaccination. TCRdb independently ran MiXCR on the 5' RACE reads; one entry per CDR3 protein. This sample has 450,000 to 650,000 distinct CDR3 sequences; approximately 12% occur once, and the top ten carry about 14%. Sequences were derived from PBMCs, sampled on the day of the yellow fever booster vaccination. These TCRs come from a young man who received the YFV17D yellow fever vaccine.

To note about this clonotype: At one end, the junction sequence differs from germline, possibly due to a read error. V and J are TRBV20-1 and TRBJ2-7, with 10 nucleotides matching TRBD2. Germline V gene lookup returns CDR1 DFQATT and CDR2 SNEGSKA (reference sequence). This CDR3 has 14 residues. The CDR3 reads CSARGASGSGEQYF. The CDR3 nucleotides are TGCAGTGCCAGAGGGGCTAGCGGGAGTGGAGAGCAGTACTTC.

The CDR3 loop reads CSVKLAGVVGDYEQYF. CDR3 nucleotides: TGCAGCGTTAAACTAGCGGGAGTTGTAGGGGACTACGAGCAGTACTTC. The chain has TRBV29-1 and TRBJ2-7, with 11 bases lining up with TRBD2. The CDR3 length is 16 residues. CDR1 SQVTM and CDR2 ANQGSEA come from the germline V gene. V was clipped by 5 bases and J by 3 bases; unmatched bases: 12.

The chain links TRBV9 to TRBJ2-4, with TRBD1 as a possible D gene (5 bases). Per the germline V gene, CDR1 is SGDLS and CDR2 is YYNGEE. V lost 7 bases to trimming and J lost 0 bases, with 11 bases between them. CDR3 length: 14 residues. CDR3 protein: CASADRLAKNIQYF. DNA of the CDR3: TGTGCCAGCGCCGACAGACTAGCCAAAAACATTCAGTACTTC.

V is TRBV18 and J is TRBJ2-5; D might be TRBD2 (5 bases). The CDR3 covers 16 residues. CDR1 and CDR2 from the germline V gene are KGHSH and LQKENI. Trimming stripped 3 bases from V and 0 bases from J, with 14 bases between. The CDR3 DNA reads as TGTGCCAGCTCACCTACAGTCGGGGTCTACCAAGAGACCCAGTACTTC. It specifies CASSPTVGVYQETQYF. Based on the CDR3 plus reference TRBV18 and TRBJ2-5, the full variable domain is NAGVMQNPRHLVRRRGQEARLRCSPMKGHSHVYWYRQLPEEGLKFMVYLQKENIIDESGMPKERFSAEFPKEGPSILRIQQVVRGDSAAYFCASSPTVGVYQETQYFGPGTRLLVL.

This clonotype was counted only a few times. The chain is built from TRBV7-8 and TRBJ2-7; D not resolved. The CDR3 consists of 12 residues. V lost 4 bases to trimming and J lost 5 bases, with 9 bases between them. CDR1 and CDR2 (germline): SGHVS, FQNEAQ. The CDR3 DNA reads as TGTGCCAGCAGCTCCCCCGGAAACGAGCAGTACTTC. Translated: CASSSPGNEQYF. The variable domain in full, completed from reference TRBV7-8 and TRBJ2-7, reads GAGVSQSPRYKVAKRGQDVALRCDPISGHVSLFWYQQALGQGPEFLTYFQNEAQLDKSGLPSDRFFAERPEGSVSTLKIQRTQQEDSAVYLCASSSPGNEQYFGPGTRLTVT.

The CDR3 bases are TGTGCCATCAGTATTGGACAGACTAGACAAGAGACCCAGTACTTC. Its protein product is CAISIGQTRQETQYF. The genes are TRBV10-3 and TRBJ2-5, with D perhaps matching TRBD1 or TRBD2 (6 bases each). V was clipped by 5 bases and J by 2 bases, with 15 bases between them. CDR3 length: 15 residues. Germline V CDR1 and CDR2: ENHRY, SYGVKD.

The sample holds a few counts of this clonotype. V gene TRBV2 combines with J gene TRBJ1-1; 7 bases match TRBD1. The CDR3 extends over 14 amino acids. Germline V lookup: CDR1 SNHLY, CDR2 FYNNEI. Trimming removed 8 bases from V and 3 bases from J; junction bases left unmatched: 9. The DNA for the CDR3 is TGTGCCAGCGTTCTTCAGGGGGGGTACACTGAAGCTTTCTTT. This gives the protein CASVLQGGYTEAFF.

The chain's CDR3 is CASSLFDRENYGYTF. The CDR3 DNA reads TGTGCCAGCAGCTTGTTCGACAGGGAGAACTATGGCTACACCTTC. The chain joins TRBV5-5 to TRBJ1-2; TRBD1 aligns across 7 bases. Per the germline V gene, CDR1 is SGHKS and CDR2 is YYEKEE (reference sequence). This CDR3 is built from 15 residues. The V segment lost 1 base and the J segment 2 bases; nucleotides outside the gene matches: 5.

V gene TRBV12-3 or TRBV12-4 combines with J gene TRBJ2-5, with D perhaps matching TRBD1 (6 bases). V gave up 3 bases and J gave up 4 bases, with 21 bases separating them. CDR3 length equals 17 residues. This CDR3 reads CASSLSVGDNGGETQYF. In DNA form, the CDR3 reads TGTGCCAGCAGTTTGTCGGTTGGGGACAACGGCGGAGAGACCCAGTACTTC.

The DNA for the CDR3 is TGTGCCACCAGCCCACGAGGGAGACAGACCTACGAGCAGTACTTC. This encodes CATSPRGRQTYEQYF. The chain recombines TRBV15 with TRBJ2-7; D could derive from TRBD1 or TRBD2 (5 bases each). Germline lookup yields CDR1 LNHNV and CDR2 YYDKDF (reference sequence). The V gene lost 5 bases and the J gene lost 2 bases, with 16 bases spanning the gap. The CDR3 consists of 15 residues.

V gene TRBV5-4 combines with J gene TRBJ1-6; D is perhaps TRBD1 (6 bases). V was pared by 4 bases and J by 6 bases, with 17 bases between. This CDR3 is 16 amino acids long. CDR1 is SGHNT, CDR2 YYREEE, per germline (reference sequence). The CDR3 protein is CASSILPGTLNSPLHF. CDR3 in DNA: TGTGCCAGCAGCATCCTGCCCGGGACACTTAATTCACCCCTCCACTTT. Full variable domain (outside the CDR3, taken from reference TRBV5-4 and TRBJ1-6): ETGVTQSPTHLIKTRGQQVTLRCSSQSGHNTVSWYQQALGQGPQFIFQYYREEENGRGNFPPRFSGLQFPNYSSELNVNALELDDSALYLCASSILPGTLNSPLHFGNGTRLTVT.

This chain joins TRBV11-2 and TRBJ2-3, with D uncertain. This CDR3 comprises 13 residues. Germline V gives CDR1 SGHAT, CDR2 FQNNGV. The V gene lost 8 bases and the J gene lost 1 base, with 10 bases spanning the gap. The CDR3 reads CASLGSGTDTQYF. CDR3 sequence (DNA): TGTGCCAGCCTCGGATCCGGCACAGATACGCAGTATTTT.

This chain uses TRBV29-1 with TRBJ2-1, with 9 nucleotides matching TRBD2. Trimming took 3 bases from V and 7 from J; bases not matched to a gene: 13. Germline CDR1 is SQVTM and CDR2 is ANQGSEA. This CDR3 spans 16 amino acids. The CDR3 sequence is CSVEDPVAGVENEQFF. In DNA, the CDR3 is TGCAGCGTTGAGGACCCGGTAGCGGGAGTCGAAAATGAGCAGTTCTTC.

This clonotype has more than one count but fewer than ten. DNA of the CDR3: TGCAGCGTTGAAGCCCGGGAGTTTTACAATGAGCAGTTCTTC. Amino acid sequence: CSVEAREFYNEQFF. This sequence joins TRBV29-1 and TRBJ2-1; D possibly corresponds to TRBD2 (6 bases). CDR1 is SQVTM and CDR2 is ANQGSEA in the germline V gene. The CDR3 has 14 residues. The V and J ends lost 1 base and 4 bases respectively, with 11 bases between them.

This clonotype has a handful of counts. This sequence joins TRBV6-4 and TRBJ2-3; TRBD2 matches 11 bases. Germline V gene data show CDR1 as MRHNA and CDR2 as SNTAGT. The J segment lost 5 bases and the V segment lost 4 bases, leaving 5 bases of the junction unmatched. The CDR3 is made up of 15 amino acids. CDR3 loop: CASSAGLAVGDTQYF. The CDR3 DNA reads TGTGCCAGCAGTGCGGGACTAGCGGTGGGAGATACGCAGTATTTT.

This clonotype was counted a few times. This chain joins TRBV3-1 and TRBJ2-5; D is possibly TRBD1 or TRBD2 (5 bases each). Germline CDR1 reads LGHDT; CDR2 reads YNNKEL (reference sequence). This CDR3 comprises 13 residues. The ends were cut back, 2 bases at V and 10 bases at J, with 14 bases in the middle. Here the CDR3 reads CASSQSRDQGQYF. CDR3 nucleotides: TGTGCCAGCAGCCAATCCAGGGACCAGGGCCAGTACTTC.

There are a few counts of this clonotype. The V gene is TRBV10-2, the J gene TRBJ2-3; TRBD2 matches at 9 bases. V shed 8 bases and J 7 bases; nucleotides not matched to a gene: 10. From germline, CDR1 is WSHSY and CDR2 SAAADI. The CDR3 is 14 amino acids. The CDR3 DNA reads as TGCGCCAGCCGAGCGGGAGGCGAGGGGAATACGCAGTATTTT. It yields the protein CASRAGGEGNTQYF.

The rearrangement links TRBV7-9 to TRBJ2-1; TRBD2 matches 7 bases. The CDR3 extends over 12 amino acids. Germline assignment: CDR1 SEHNR and CDR2 FQNEAQ (reference sequence). V lost 11 bases and J lost 8; bases outside the gene matches: 9. The CDR3 loop is CAVTAGVDEQFF. In DNA, the CDR3 is TGTGCCGTAACGGCGGGAGTCGATGAGCAGTTCTTC.

This clonotype was detected a few times. This chain uses TRBV5-1 with TRBJ2-7; D may be TRBD1 or TRBD2 (5 bases each). V was trimmed by 4 bases and J by 2 bases, leaving 16 bases between them. CDR1 SGHRS and CDR2 YFSETQ come from the germline V gene. The CDR3 length is 15 residues. CDR3 sequence reads: CASSNSGTGPYEQYF. DNA of the CDR3: TGCGCCAGCAGCAACTCAGGGACGGGTCCCTACGAGCAGTACTTC.

CDR3 coding DNA: TGTGCCAGCAGTGGGAGCTTTGTGGGCACAGATACGCAGTATTTT. Protein: CASSGSFVGTDTQYF. The rearrangement joins TRBV2 to TRBJ2-3; D ambiguous. The CDR3 runs to 15 residues. Germline V gene lookup returns CDR1 SNHLY and CDR2 FYNNEI. V shed 4 bases and J shed 1 base, with 12 bases lying between them.

This clonotype was observed a few times. The chain uses TRBV7-6 and TRBJ2-2; D not resolved. This CDR3 has 13 residues. Germline V lookup: CDR1 SGHVS, CDR2 FNYEAQ. V lost 8 bases and J lost 0, with 7 bases in between. The CDR3 sequence: CASGDSNTGELFF. CDR3 bases: TGTGCCAGCGGTGACTCGAACACCGGGGAGCTGTTTTTT. The entire variable domain, with the rest obtained from reference TRBV7-6 and TRBJ2-2, is as follows: GAGVSQSPRYKVTKRGQDVALRCDPISGHVSLYWYRQALGQGPEFLTYFNYEAQQDKSGLPNDRFSAERPEGSISTLTIQRTEQRDSAMYRCASGDSNTGELFFGEGSRLTVL.

Many counts were recorded for this clonotype. CDR3 sequence reads: CSVGTSGRGETQYF. CDR3 sequence (DNA): TGCAGCGTCGGGACTAGCGGGAGGGGAGAGACCCAGTACTTC. The chain links TRBV29-1 to TRBJ2-5; TRBD2 matches at 16 bases. Germline loops: CDR1 SQVTM, CDR2 ANQGSEA. This CDR3 contains 14 residues. V lost 6 bases to trimming and J lost 4 bases; unmatched junction nucleotides: 2.

About this clonotype itself: This sequence may be a read error, since a much larger clone differs from it by one base. The V and J genes are TRBV7-9 and TRBJ1-2; 10 nucleotides match TRBD1. The germline V gene encodes CDR1 SEHNR and CDR2 FQNEAQ (reference sequence). The CDR3 is made up of 13 amino acids. With V trimmed by 7 bases and J by 8 bases, 7 bases remained unmatched. The CDR3 here is CASIVGTGDGYTF. The DNA of the CDR3 is TGTGCCAGCATCGTCGGGACAGGGGACGGCTACACCTTC.

There are a few counts of this clonotype. The J gene is TRBJ2-5, the V gene TRBV20-1; D uncertain. The ends were cut back, 3 bases at V and 6 bases at J, with 14 bases in the middle. The CDR3 has 13 residues. The V gene's germline CDR1 is DFQATT and CDR2 SNEGSKA (reference sequence). CDR3 in amino acids: CSASEAPAQTQYF. CDR3 DNA: TGCAGTGCTAGTGAGGCCCCCGCACAGACCCAGTACTTC.

The sample holds a few counts of this clonotype. This sequence joins TRBV7-2 and TRBJ2-5; D ambiguous. Germline-derived CDR1 and CDR2 are SGHTA and FQGNSA. Trimming took 5 bases from V and 4 from J, leaving 23 bases between them. The CDR3 contains 17 residues. The CDR3 loop is CASSPPLLGFVTETQYF. The CDR3 DNA reads TGTGCCAGCAGCCCACCCCTCCTAGGGTTTGTTACAGAGACCCAGTACTTC.

This sequence joins TRBV12-3 or TRBV12-4 and TRBJ2-1, with a tentative D call TRBD2 (5 bases). The CDR3 loop spans 11 amino acids. V lost 4 bases and J 11 bases, leaving 9 bases between the germline ends. The CDR3 coding sequence is TGTGCCAGCAGTTCCGGGGAGAAGCAGTTCTTC. It specifies CASSSGEKQFF.

The genes are TRBV6-2 or TRBV6-3 and TRBJ2-2, with D uncertain. This CDR3 region has 11 residues. The ends were cut back, 5 bases at V and 7 bases at J, with 5 bases in the middle. Germline-derived CDR1 and CDR2 are MNHEY and SVGEGT. The CDR3 DNA reads TGTGCCAGCAGTGACGGCGGGGAGCTGTTTTTT. Encoded protein: CASSDGGELFF.

This chain connects TRBV7-2 to TRBJ2-7; TRBD2 agrees at 9 bases. Looked up from germline, CDR1 is SGHTA and CDR2 is FQGNSA. The CDR3 loop spans 15 amino acids. Trimming took 5 bases from V and 3 from J; bases not matched to a gene: 8. CDR3 DNA sequence: TGTGCCAGCAGCCCCGGACTAGCGTCTCTCTACGAGCAGTACTTC. Protein: CASSPGLASLYEQYF.

The table lists this clonotype with a few counts. V gene TRBV4-3 combines with J gene TRBJ2-3; no reliable D call. The CDR3 runs 16 residues. Germline CDR1 and CDR2: LGHNA and YSLEER. V was shortened by 0 bases and J by 2 bases, with 12 bases between the two germline ends. The CDR3 DNA reads as TGCGCCAGCAGCCAAGAAGGGAACTATCTCACAGATACGCAGTATTTT. The encoded protein is CASSQEGNYLTDTQYF.

This rearrangement joins TRBV7-9 to TRBJ2-7, with unresolved D. The CDR3 consists of 12 residues. CDR1 is SEHNR and CDR2 is FQNEAQ in the germline V gene (reference sequence). The germline V and J ends were trimmed by 5 bases and 4 bases, with 9 bases remaining between them. The CDR3 nucleotides read TGTGCCAGCAGCCGCGAAGGGTACGAGCAGTACTTC. It codes for CASSREGYEQYF.

This clonotype was counted only a few times. The chain carries TRBV7-2 and TRBJ1-6; no reliable D call. V was trimmed by 1 base and J by 10 bases, leaving 17 bases between them. Germline CDR1 SGHTA, CDR2 FQGNSA. This CDR3 spans 16 amino acids. In nucleotides, the CDR3 is TGTGCCAGCAGCTTAGAGTCCCTCCCATTAGGATCACCCCTCCACTTT. Its translation is CASSLESLPLGSPLHF. The whole variable domain, remainder taken from reference TRBV7-2 and TRBJ1-6, is GAGVSQSPSNKVTEKGKDVELRCDPISGHTALYWYRQSLGQGLEFLIYFQGNSAPDKSGLPSDRFSAERTGGSVSTLTIQRTQQEDSAVYLCASSLESLPLGSPLHFGNGTRLTVT.